This T cell receptor beta chain derives from a study of blood T cell repertoires in COVID-19. Data came from immunoSEQ multiplex PCR; TCRdb stores just in-frame clones and leaves some out. The repertoire holds approximately 90,000 clones, with 70% to 90% as singletons. The length of the CDR3 is 15 residues. V was trimmed by 0 bases and J by 0 bases, leaving 8 bases between them. The germline gives CDR1 GTSNPN, CDR2 SVGIG (reference sequence). This chain uses TRBV30 with TRBJ1-4; D uncertain. The TCR comes from a human donor in a cohort sampled during active COVID-19. Source material: peripheral blood. CDR3 sequence: CAWSVLGATNEKLFF. For the CDR3, the DNA is TGTGCCTGGAGTGTACTAGGTGCAACTAATGAAAAACTGTTTTTT.